This T cell receptor beta chain was captured by sequencing in a study of human T cells and chemical hapten exposure (dated by TCRdb to about 2021). About the investigation overall: For sensitization, 2% DPC in acetone was applied to a 2 cm by 2 cm area of upper inner arm skin. Blood for TCR sequencing was provided by twenty-nine alopecia patients at one to four time points (pre-sensitization, 2, 6 and 24 weeks). Most of the patients in the cohort were female, and the cohort covered alopecia areata with under or over 50% scalp involvement, alopecia totalis and alopecia universalis. In alopecia patients, the study followed how the peripheral blood TCR repertoire changed in vivo over primary and secondary sensitization to diphenylcyclopropenone (DPC), a hapten. Throughout the study period of roughly 24 weeks, patients also received therapeutic DPC doses to the scalp every week. Libraries were combined into a pool for sequencing, and differences in TCR yield between samples came mainly from small differences in library volumes within the pool. Blood was sampled from patients pre-sensitization (week 0) and at 2, 6 and about 24 weeks after DPC sensitization. Patch testing was done on the upper back using Finn chambers containing 0.01% DPC, and results were scored after 6 days according to International Contact Dermatitis Research Group standards.

The receptor library was made with RACE. The listed sequencing device is NextSeq 500. During library preparation, unique molecular identifiers were attached to individual cDNA molecules so that TCRs could be counted quantitatively and reproducibly. From each blood RNA sample, both TCR alpha and TCR beta chains were sequenced. The published analysis was carried out like this. A median of about 87,000 TCRs per sample was observed, with a range of about 23,224 to 690,600. V, J and CDR3 annotation of the TCR reads was performed with the Decombinator software suite. To make PS versus PT1 abundance plots, every sample was subsampled to the same number of TCRs (28,000). TCRs were defined as expanded if absent before sensitization and observed at least eight times at the 2-week time point. In-frame beta chains were kept once TCRdb had trimmed the public reads at Q25 with fastp and called clones with MiXCR. Each CDR3 protein gets just one entry, which takes the most common genes and DNA from the rows behind it. The authors' filters were not applied to this entry. Present in this sample are roughly 52,000 distinct CDR3 sequences, around 9.4% of which were seen just once. About 1.8% of the sample is taken by the ten largest.

The time point label of this sample denotes: patch test 2, 6 weeks after DPC sensitization. The treatment or condition label of this sample denotes: therapeutic diphenylcyclopropenone sensitization with weekly scalp DPC. At every patch-test visit, the blood draw took place before the patch test was put on. Patients were eligible if aged 18 to 70, diagnosed with alopecia and judged suitable for DPC therapy, and pregnant patients were excluded. Total RNA was isolated from unfractionated whole blood collected in Tempus Blood RNA tubes. This clonotype was observed a few times. This clone's antigen is unknown. Per-base quality was not reported, and no clone a single base away is much larger than it. Study-level results and caveats: After repeated subsampling, the strength of the expansion versus patch-test correlation and the threshold at which it became significant changed. Compared with pre-sensitization or healthy control sets, expanded TCRs formed significantly more large CDR3 similarity clusters, which is consistent with antigen-driven responses. Alopecia, a presumed autoimmune disease, was present in all patients, so the immune response of the patients might differ from that of healthy individuals. A positive correlation was found between the number of PT1 expanded TCRs and patch test score, with significance reached at thresholds 8, 16 and 32 but not 4. The number of TCRs above 1 in 1000 frequency did not change with DPC sensitization; there was no evidence of global repertoire structure alterations.

Deletion took 1 base off V and 1 base off J, with a span of 10 bases between the germline ends. CDR1 and CDR2, looked up from the germline V gene, are SGHAT and FQNNGV. The CDR3 starts with the cysteine, ends with the phenylalanine, and has 16 residues. Solely the CDR3 DNA is kept, with 48 bases framed from the first base. Sequencing used whole blood, obtained in connection with sensitization to the hapten diphenylcyclopropenone (DPC). This receptor chain uses TRBV11-2 and TRBJ2-2; matching of 5 bases hints at TRBD2 as the D gene. The sequence was collected from a woman aged 50 to 60 with alopecia areata. Some clones in this sample may be carry-over from other donors' samples. The DNA is as follows: TGTGCCAGCAGCTTAGGCGGGCCCCTGAACACCGGGGAGCTGTTTTTT. This gives the protein CASSLGGPLNTGELFF.